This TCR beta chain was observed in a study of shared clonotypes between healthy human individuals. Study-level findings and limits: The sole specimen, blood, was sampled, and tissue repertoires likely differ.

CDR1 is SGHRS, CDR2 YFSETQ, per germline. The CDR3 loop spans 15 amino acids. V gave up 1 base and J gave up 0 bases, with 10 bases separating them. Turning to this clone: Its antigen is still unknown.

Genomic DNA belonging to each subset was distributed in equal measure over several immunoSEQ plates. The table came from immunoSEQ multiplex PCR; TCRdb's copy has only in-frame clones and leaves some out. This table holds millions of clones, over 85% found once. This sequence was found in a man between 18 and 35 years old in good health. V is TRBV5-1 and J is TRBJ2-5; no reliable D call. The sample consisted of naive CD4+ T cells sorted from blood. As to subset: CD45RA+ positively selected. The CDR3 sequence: CASSLSRMNQETQYF. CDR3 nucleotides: TGCGCCAGCAGCTTGTCGCGCATGAACCAAGAGACCCAGTACTTC.